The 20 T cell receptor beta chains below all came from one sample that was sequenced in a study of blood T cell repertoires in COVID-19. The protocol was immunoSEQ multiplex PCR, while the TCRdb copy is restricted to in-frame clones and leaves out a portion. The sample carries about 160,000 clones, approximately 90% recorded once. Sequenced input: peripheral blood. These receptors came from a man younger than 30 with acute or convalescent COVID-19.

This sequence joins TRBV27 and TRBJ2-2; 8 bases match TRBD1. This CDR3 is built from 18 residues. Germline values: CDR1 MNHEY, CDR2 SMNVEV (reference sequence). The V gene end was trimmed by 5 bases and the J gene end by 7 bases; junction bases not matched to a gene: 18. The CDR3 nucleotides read TGTGCCAGCAGTAAAAGAATCACGGGACAGGTAGTAGGCGGGGAGCTGTTTTTT. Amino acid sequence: CASSKRITGQVVGGELFF.

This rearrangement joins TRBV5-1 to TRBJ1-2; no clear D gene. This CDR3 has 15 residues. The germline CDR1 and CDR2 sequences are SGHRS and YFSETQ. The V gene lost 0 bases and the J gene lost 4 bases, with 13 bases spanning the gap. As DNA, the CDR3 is TGCGCCAGCAGCTTGGAGGCCAGCGCCAGCTATGGCTACACCTTC. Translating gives CASSLEASASYGYTF. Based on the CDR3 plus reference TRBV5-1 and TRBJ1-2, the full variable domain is KAGVTQTPRYLIKTRGQQVTLSCSPISGHRSVSWYQQTPGQGLQFLFEYFSETQRNKGNFPGRFSGRQFSNSRSEMNVSTLELGDSALYLCASSLEASASYGYTFGSGTRLTVV.

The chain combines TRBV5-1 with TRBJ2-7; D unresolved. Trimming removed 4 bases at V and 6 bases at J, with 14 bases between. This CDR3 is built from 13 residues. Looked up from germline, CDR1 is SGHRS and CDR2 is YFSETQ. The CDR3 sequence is CASSLDAWSEQYF. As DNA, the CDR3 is TGCGCCAGCAGCCTGGACGCTTGGAGCGAGCAGTACTTC.

CDR3 nucleotide sequence: TGTGCCAGCAGTTCCCCCCTCCGGACAGGGAACACTGAAGCTTTCTTT. This gives the protein CASSSPLRTGNTEAFF. The rearrangement links TRBV6-5 to TRBJ1-1; 7 positions agree with TRBD1. The CDR3 loop spans 16 amino acids. V lost 4 bases to trimming and J lost 1 base; unmatched junction nucleotides: 9. Germline CDR1 MNHEY, CDR2 SVGAGI.

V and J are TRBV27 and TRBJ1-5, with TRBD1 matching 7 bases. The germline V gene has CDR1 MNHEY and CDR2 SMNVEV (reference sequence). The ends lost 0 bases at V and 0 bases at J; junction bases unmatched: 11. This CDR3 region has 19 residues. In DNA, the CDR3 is TGTGCCAGCAGTTTATCGGGACAGAAGGGTCCTTATAGCAATCAGCCCCAGCATTTT. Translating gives CASSLSGQKGPYSNQPQHF.

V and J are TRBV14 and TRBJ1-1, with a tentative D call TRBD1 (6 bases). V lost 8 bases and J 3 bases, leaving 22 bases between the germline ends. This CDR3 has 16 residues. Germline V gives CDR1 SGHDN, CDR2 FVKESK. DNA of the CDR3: TGTGCCAGCCGGAGGGGGGGCACCCATAAGGACACTGAAGCTTTCTTT. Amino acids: CASRRGGTHKDTEAFF.

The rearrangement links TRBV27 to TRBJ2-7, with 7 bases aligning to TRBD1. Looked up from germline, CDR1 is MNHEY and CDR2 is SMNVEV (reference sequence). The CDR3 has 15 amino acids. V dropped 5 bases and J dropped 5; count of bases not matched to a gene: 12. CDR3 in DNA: TGTGCCAGCAGTCCTACCCCGACAGGGATCGACGAGCAGTACTTC. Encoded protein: CASSPTPTGIDEQYF.

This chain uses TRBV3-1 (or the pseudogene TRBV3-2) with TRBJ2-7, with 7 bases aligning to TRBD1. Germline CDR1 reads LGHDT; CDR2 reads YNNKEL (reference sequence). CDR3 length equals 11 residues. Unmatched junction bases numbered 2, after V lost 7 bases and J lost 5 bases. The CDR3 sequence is CASTTGDEQYF. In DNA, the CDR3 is TGTGCCAGCACCACAGGGGACGAGCAGTACTTC.

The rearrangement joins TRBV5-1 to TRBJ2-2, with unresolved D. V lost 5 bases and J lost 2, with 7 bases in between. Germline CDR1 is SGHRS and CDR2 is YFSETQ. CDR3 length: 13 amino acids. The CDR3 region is CASRELNTGELFF. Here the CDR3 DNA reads TGCGCCAGCAGAGAACTCAACACCGGGGAGCTGTTTTTT. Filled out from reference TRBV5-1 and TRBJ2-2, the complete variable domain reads KAGVTQTPRYLIKTRGQQVTLSCSPISGHRSVSWYQQTPGQGLQFLFEYFSETQRNKGNFPGRFSGRQFSNSRSEMNVSTLELGDSALYLCASRELNTGELFFGEGSRLTVL.

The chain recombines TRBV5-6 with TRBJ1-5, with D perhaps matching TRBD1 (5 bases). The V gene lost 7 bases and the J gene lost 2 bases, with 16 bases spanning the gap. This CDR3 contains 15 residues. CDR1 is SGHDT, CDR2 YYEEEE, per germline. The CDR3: CASQLRGEGNQPQHF. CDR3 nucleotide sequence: TGTGCCAGCCAGCTGCGGGGGGAAGGCAATCAGCCCCAGCATTTT. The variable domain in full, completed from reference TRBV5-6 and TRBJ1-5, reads DAGVTQSPTHLIKTRGQQVTLRCSPKSGHDTVSWYQQALGQGPQFIFQYYEEEERQRGNFPDRFSGHQFPNYSSELNVNALLLGDSALYLCASQLRGEGNQPQHFGDGTRLSIL.

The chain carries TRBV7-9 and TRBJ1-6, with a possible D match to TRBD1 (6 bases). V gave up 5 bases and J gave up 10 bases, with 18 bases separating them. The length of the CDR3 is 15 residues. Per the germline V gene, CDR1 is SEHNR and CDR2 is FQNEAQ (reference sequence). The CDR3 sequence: CASSPDSAKKSPLHF. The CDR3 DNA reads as TGTGCCAGCAGCCCGGACAGTGCCAAAAAATCACCCCTCCACTTT.

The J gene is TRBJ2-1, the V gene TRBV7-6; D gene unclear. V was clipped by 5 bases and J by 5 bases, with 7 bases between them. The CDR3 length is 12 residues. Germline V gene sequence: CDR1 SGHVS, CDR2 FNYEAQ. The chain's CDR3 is CASSQQNNEQFF. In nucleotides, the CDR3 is TGTGCCAGCAGCCAACAAAACAATGAGCAGTTCTTC.

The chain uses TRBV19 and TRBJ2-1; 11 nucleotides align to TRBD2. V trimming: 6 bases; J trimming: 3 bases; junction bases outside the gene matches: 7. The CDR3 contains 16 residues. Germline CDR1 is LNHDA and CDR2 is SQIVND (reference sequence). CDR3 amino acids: CASRDSGRARYNEQFF. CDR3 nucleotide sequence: TGTGCCAGTAGAGATAGCGGGAGGGCCCGCTACAATGAGCAGTTCTTC.

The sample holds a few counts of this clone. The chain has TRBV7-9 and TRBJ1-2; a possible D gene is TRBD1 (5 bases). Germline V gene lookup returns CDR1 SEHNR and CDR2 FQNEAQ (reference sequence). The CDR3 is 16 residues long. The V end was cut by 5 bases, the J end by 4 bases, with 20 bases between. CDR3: CASSPLTGVGGYGYTF. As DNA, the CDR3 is TGTGCCAGCAGCCCATTGACGGGGGTCGGGGGCTATGGCTACACCTTC.

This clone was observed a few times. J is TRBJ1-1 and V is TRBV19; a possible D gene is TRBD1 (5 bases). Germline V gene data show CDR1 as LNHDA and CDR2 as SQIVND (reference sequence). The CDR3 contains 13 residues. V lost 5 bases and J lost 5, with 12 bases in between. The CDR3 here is CASSYGGGTEAFF. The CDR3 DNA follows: TGTGCCAGTAGTTACGGGGGAGGAACTGAAGCTTTCTTT.

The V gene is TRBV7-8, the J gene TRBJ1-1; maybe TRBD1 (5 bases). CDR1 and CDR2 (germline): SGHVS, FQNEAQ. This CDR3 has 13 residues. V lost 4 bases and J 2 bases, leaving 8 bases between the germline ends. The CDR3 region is CASSSGFNTEAFF. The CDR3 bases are TGTGCCAGCAGCTCAGGGTTCAACACTGAAGCTTTCTTT.

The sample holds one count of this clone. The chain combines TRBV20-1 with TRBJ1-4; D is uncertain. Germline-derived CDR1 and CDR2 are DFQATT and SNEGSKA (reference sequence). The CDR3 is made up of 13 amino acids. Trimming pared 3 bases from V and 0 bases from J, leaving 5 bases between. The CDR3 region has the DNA TGCAGTGCTAGTTTCACAACTAATGAAAAACTGTTTTTT. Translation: CSASFTTNEKLFF.

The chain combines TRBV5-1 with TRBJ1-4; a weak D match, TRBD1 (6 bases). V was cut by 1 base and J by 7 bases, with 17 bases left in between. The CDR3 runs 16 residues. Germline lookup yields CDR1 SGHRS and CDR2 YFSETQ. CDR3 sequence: CASSLTQQGGSEKLFF. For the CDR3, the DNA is TGCGCCAGCAGCTTGACCCAACAGGGTGGTAGTGAAAAACTGTTTTTT.

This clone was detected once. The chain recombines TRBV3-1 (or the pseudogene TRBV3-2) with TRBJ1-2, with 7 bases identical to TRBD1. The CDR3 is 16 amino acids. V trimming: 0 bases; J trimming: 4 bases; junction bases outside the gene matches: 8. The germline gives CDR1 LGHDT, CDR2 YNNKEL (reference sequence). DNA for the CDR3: TGTGCCAGCAGCCAAGAGTCGTCAGGGGGATCCTATGGCTACACCTTC. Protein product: CASSQESSGGSYGYTF.

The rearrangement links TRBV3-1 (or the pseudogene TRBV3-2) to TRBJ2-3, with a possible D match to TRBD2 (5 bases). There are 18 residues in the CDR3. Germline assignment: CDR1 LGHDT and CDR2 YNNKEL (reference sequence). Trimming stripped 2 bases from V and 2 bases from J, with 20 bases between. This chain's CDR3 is CASSQIMAGFSHTDTQYF. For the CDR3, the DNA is TGTGCCAGCAGCCAAATAATGGCGGGTTTCTCACACACAGATACGCAGTATTTT.